A single sample is the source of the 21 T cell receptor beta chains below, sequenced in a study of blood T cell repertoires in COVID-19 (dated by TCRdb to the early 2020s). Library method: the immunoSEQ multiplex PCR assay. TCRdb provides this immuneACCESS table in a form limited to in-frame rearrangements. Some clones are lacking; in checked studies, under half of them reflect an unresolved V gene, and why the rest are absent is not known. The sample contains 110,000 or so clones, 77% of them found a single time. The leading ten clones occupy approximately 8% of the sample. The sample comprised peripheral blood. These receptor sequences come from a human donor in a cohort sampled during active COVID-19.

This chain joins TRBV7-8 and TRBJ2-1; TRBD1 agrees at 8 bases. The V segment lost 4 bases and the J segment 7 bases; nucleotides outside the gene matches: 9. The length of the CDR3 is 15 residues. Per germline, CDR1 SGHVS and CDR2 FQNEAQ. Written as DNA, the CDR3 is TGTGCCAGCAGCTCACCGGGACAGGAGGTGAATGAGCAGTTCTTC. Its translation: CASSSPGQEVNEQFF.

The chain is built from TRBV21-1 and TRBJ2-7; TRBD1 is the table's D call, not checked against the DNA. TRBV21-1 is shown as a pseudogene. CDR3 length: 16 amino acids. CDR3 sequence reads: CASSKETQGTLYEQYF. The CDR3 region has the DNA TGTGCCAGCAGCAAAGAGACGCAGGGAACTCTGTACGAGCAGTACTTC.

The CDR3: CASRDRSETEAFF. CDR3 DNA: TGCGCCAGCAGGGACAGAAGTGAGACTGAAGCTTTCTTT. The V call is TRBV5-1, the J call TRBJ1-1; TRBD1 is a possible D gene (6 bases). CDR3 size: 13 residues. Deletions cut 5 bases from V and 5 bases from J, with 13 bases between. From germline, CDR1 is SGHRS and CDR2 YFSETQ.

This clone was found a few times. The V gene is TRBV5-6, the J gene TRBJ2-7; 12 nucleotides align to TRBD2. The CDR3 is 15 amino acids. Germline values: CDR1 SGHDT, CDR2 YYEEEE. The V and J ends lost 5 bases and 4 bases, in that order; junction bases with no gene match: 7. The CDR3 region has the DNA TGTGCCAGCAGGCAGACCGGGACTAGCGGGTACGAGCAGTACTTC. It is translated as CASRQTGTSGYEQYF.

The V call is TRBV6-5, the J call TRBJ1-2, with 7 nucleotides matching TRBD1. Per the germline V gene, CDR1 is MNHEY and CDR2 is SVGAGI. The CDR3 is 12 amino acids. V gave up 6 bases and J gave up 4 bases; unmatched junction bases: 2. CDR3 loop: CASSPGGYGYTF. The CDR3 region has the DNA TGTGCCAGCAGCCCAGGGGGCTATGGCTACACCTTC.

This clone appeared a single time. V gene TRBV20-1 combines with J gene TRBJ1-1, with D possibly TRBD1 on 5 matching bases. This CDR3 contains 11 residues. Germline CDR1 is DFQATT and CDR2 is SNEGSKA (reference sequence). V dropped 5 bases and J dropped 5 bases, with 9 bases sitting between them. The CDR3 nucleotides read TGCAGTGCTCCTCAGGGAACTGAAGCTTTCTTT. Amino acid sequence: CSAPQGTEAFF.

J is TRBJ2-7 and V is TRBV10-1; no firm D call. This CDR3 has 11 amino acids. With 10 bases removed from V and 2 bases from J, the gap between germline ends came to 9 bases. Per the germline V gene, CDR1 is WNHNN and CDR2 is SYGVQD (reference sequence). The CDR3 DNA follows: TGCGCCACATCCCCCACCTACGAGCAGTACTTC. This sequence encodes CATSPTYEQYF.

In this sample, this clone turned up once. The CDR3 region is CASSLGMETQYF. The CDR3 nucleotides are TGTGCCAGCAGCTTGGGCATGGAGACCCAGTACTTC. The V call is TRBV7-6, the J call TRBJ2-5; no firm D call. This CDR3 is built from 12 residues. Germline CDR1 reads SGHVS; CDR2 reads FNYEAQ. Trimming left V 3 bases short and J 5 bases short, with 7 bases between.

This chain joins TRBV5-1 and TRBJ2-7; tentatively, D is TRBD2 (5 bases). This CDR3 is built from 13 residues. From germline, CDR1 is SGHRS and CDR2 YFSETQ. V lost 0 bases, J lost 5 bases, and 9 bases lay in between. CDR3 region: CASSLAGIDEQYF. Here the CDR3 DNA reads TGCGCCAGCAGCTTGGCGGGGATAGACGAGCAGTACTTC.

The J gene is TRBJ1-2, the V gene TRBV2; 10 bases line up with TRBD1. The germline gives CDR1 SNHLY, CDR2 FYNNEI. The CDR3 contains 15 residues. V trimming: 1 base; J trimming: 7 bases; junction bases outside the gene matches: 6. CDR3 in amino acids: CASSEVRQGAGGYTF. In nucleotides, the CDR3 is TGTGCCAGCAGTGAAGTCCGACAGGGGGCAGGTGGCTACACCTTC.

The chain is built from TRBV19 and TRBJ1-2; the D is unclear. This CDR3 contains 11 residues. CDR1 and CDR2 (germline): LNHDA, SQIVND (reference sequence). V was cut by 5 bases and J by 10 bases, with 11 bases left in between. The CDR3 coding sequence is TGTGCCAGTAGTTTTGCGAGGAACTACACCTTC. This gives the protein CASSFARNYTF.

The chain has TRBV28 and TRBJ1-1, with D tentatively TRBD1 (6 bases). This CDR3 has 13 residues. From germline, CDR1 is MDHEN and CDR2 SYDVKM. V lost 7 bases and J lost 1, with 10 bases in between. CDR3 in DNA: TGTGCCAGCAACAGGGACGGGAACACTGAAGCTTTCTTT. Amino acid sequence: CASNRDGNTEAFF.

This sequence joins TRBV29-1 and TRBJ1-1; maybe TRBD1 (6 bases). The CDR3 is made up of 13 amino acids. Trimming took off 8 bases at V and 1 base at J, with 14 bases between the two ends. Germline CDR1 is SQVTM and CDR2 is ANQGSEA. Here the CDR3 DNA reads TGCAGCCAAACCCGGACAGCGAACACTGAAGCTTTCTTT. The encoded protein is CSQTRTANTEAFF.

This chain connects TRBV21-1 to TRBJ1-2. TRBV21-1 is a pseudogene segment. The CDR3 covers 16 residues. The CDR3 coding sequence is TGTGCCAGCCCCGGGGGGAGAGACGGTCGGTGGTGTGGCTACACCTTC. It is translated as CASPGGRDGRWCGYTF.

V and J are TRBV29-1 and TRBJ2-7; D gene unclear. V was clipped by 0 bases and J by 0 bases, with 15 bases between them. The CDR3 is 16 residues long. Germline V gene sequence: CDR1 SQVTM, CDR2 ANQGSEA. Here the CDR3 DNA reads TGCAGCGTTGAAGATTATGAGACGGAGAGCTCCTACGAGCAGTACTTC. Translating gives CSVEDYETESSYEQYF.

This sequence joins TRBV19 and TRBJ2-5, with TRBD2 matching 9 bases. Germline-derived CDR1 and CDR2 are LNHDA and SQIVND (reference sequence). V trimming: 7 bases; J trimming: 5 bases; junction bases outside the gene matches: 11. This CDR3 has 15 residues. CDR3 loop: CASKMGGGAGETQYF. The CDR3 bases are TGTGCCAGTAAAATGGGCGGGGGGGCCGGTGAGACCCAGTACTTC.

This chain connects TRBV7-8 to TRBJ2-2, with 11 bases aligning to TRBD2. Germline V gene data show CDR1 as SGHVS and CDR2 as FQNEAQ. V lost 2 bases to trimming and J lost 4 bases; unmatched junction nucleotides: 18. The CDR3 runs to 21 residues. DNA for the CDR3: TGTGCCAGCAGCTTAAGGCCCCTGGGACTAGCGGAGTCCCAGGGCACCGGGGAGCTGTTTTTT. It translates to CASSLRPLGLAESQGTGELFF.

The genes are TRBV7-9 and TRBJ2-2, with D perhaps TRBD2 (5 bases). CDR3 size: 15 residues. Germline CDR1 and CDR2: SEHNR and FQNEAQ (reference sequence). The germline V and J ends were trimmed by 10 bases and 5 bases, with 20 bases remaining between them. For the CDR3, the DNA is TGTGCCACCCCCGTGGAGCGGTTCTTGACCGGGGAGCTGTTTTTT. Translation: CATPVERFLTGELFF.

The chain has TRBV14 and TRBJ1-1; D perhaps matches TRBD1 (6 bases). V was trimmed by 6 bases and J by 5 bases, leaving 13 bases between them. This CDR3 has 13 amino acids. Germline loops: CDR1 SGHDN, CDR2 FVKESK. For the CDR3, the DNA is TGTGCCAGCAGACAGGGAGGGAATACTGAAGCTTTCTTT. Its protein product is CASRQGGNTEAFF.

A few counts support this clone. V is TRBV5-5 and J is TRBJ2-7; no clear D. The CDR3 runs to 14 residues. Germline V CDR1 and CDR2: SGHKS, YYEKEE (reference sequence). V dropped 6 bases and J dropped 4 bases, with 17 bases sitting between them. The CDR3 loop is CASTTFRDKYEQYF. As DNA, the CDR3 is TGTGCCAGCACCACCTTCCGCGACAAATACGAGCAGTACTTC.

In this sample, this clone turned up once. V usage is TRBV4-2 and J usage is TRBJ1-1, with D hard to call. Between the trimmed V and J ends, which lost 0 bases and 2 bases, there was a span of 10 bases. CDR1 is LGHNA and CDR2 is YNFKEQ in the germline V gene. This CDR3 spans 15 amino acids. For the CDR3, the DNA is TGTGCCAGCAGCCAAGATCCGGGGATCAACACTGAAGCTTTCTTT. Its protein product is CASSQDPGINTEAFF.